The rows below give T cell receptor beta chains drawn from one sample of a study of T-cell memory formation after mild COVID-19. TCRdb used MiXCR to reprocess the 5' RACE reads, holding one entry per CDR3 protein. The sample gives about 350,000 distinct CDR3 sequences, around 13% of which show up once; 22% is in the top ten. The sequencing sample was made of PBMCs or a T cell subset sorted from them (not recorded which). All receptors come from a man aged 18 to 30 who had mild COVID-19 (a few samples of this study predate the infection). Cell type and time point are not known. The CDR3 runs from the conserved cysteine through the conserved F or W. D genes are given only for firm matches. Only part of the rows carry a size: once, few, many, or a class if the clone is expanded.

CDR3: CASNMDRGGTDTQYF; DNA: TGTGCCAGCAACATGGACCGGGGGGGCACAGATACGCAGTATTTT; V: TRBV9; J: TRBJ2-3; size: NA; D: TRBD2
CDR3: CASSPHPDGNAEAFF; DNA: TGTGCCAGCAGCCCGCACCCGGACGGGAACGCTGAAGCTTTCTTT; V: TRBV9; J: TRBJ1-1; size: few; D: NA
CDR3: CSASTGGEYEQYF; DNA: TGCAGTGCTTCGACAGGGGGCGAGTACGAGCAGTACTTC; V: TRBV20-1; J: TRBJ2-7; size: NA; D: TRBD1
CDR3: CASSVGTENTEAFF; DNA: TGTGCCAGCAGCGTGGGGACAGAGAACACTGAAGCTTTCTTT; V: TRBV9; J: TRBJ1-1; size: NA; D: TRBD1
CDR3: CASSQDYTREQYF; DNA: TGCGCCAGCAGCCAAGATTACACGCGCGAGCAGTACTTC; V: TRBV4-3; J: TRBJ2-7; size: NA; D: NA
CDR3: CASSDRGQLSQPQHF; DNA: TGTGCCAGCAGTGATAGGGGCCAGTTAAGTCAGCCCCAGCATTTT; V: TRBV2; J: TRBJ1-5; size: NA; D: NA
CDR3: CASSARLAGGPWFF; DNA: TGCGCCAGCAGTGCACGACTAGCGGGGGGGCCGTGGTTCTTC; V: TRBV10-1; J: TRBJ2-1; size: few; D: TRBD2
CDR3: CASSLDVMETQYF; DNA: TGCGCCAGCAGCTTGGACGTTATGGAGACCCAGTACTTC; V: TRBV5-1; J: TRBJ2-5; size: NA; D: NA
CDR3: CASSLTGTDLYGYTF; DNA: TGTGCCAGCAGCTTAACCGGAACAGACCTCTATGGCTACACCTTC; V: TRBV7-9; J: TRBJ1-2; size: NA; D: NA
CDR3: CASSQSAIAKNIQYF; DNA: TGTGCCAGCAGCCAATCCGCTATAGCCAAAAACATTCAGTACTTC; V: TRBV3-1; J: TRBJ2-4; size: NA; D: NA
CDR3: CASSERLALSTDTQYF; DNA: TGTGCCAGCAGCGAGCGACTAGCGCTGAGCACAGATACGCAGTATTTT; V: TRBV9; J: TRBJ2-3; size: NA; D: TRBD2
CDR3: CSVVPPTSGGADTQYF; DNA: TGCAGCGTTGTACCCCCCACTAGCGGGGGGGCTGATACGCAGTATTTT; V: TRBV29-1; J: TRBJ2-3; size: NA; D: TRBD2
CDR3: CASSLPLVQGAETQYF; DNA: TGCGCCAGCAGCCTTCCTTTAGTACAAGGCGCAGAGACCCAGTACTTC; V: TRBV5-1; J: TRBJ2-5; size: NA; D: NA
CDR3: CAWERDRSSYEQYF; DNA: TGTGCCTGGGAACGGGACAGAAGCTCCTACGAGCAGTACTTC; V: TRBV30; J: TRBJ2-7; size: NA; D: TRBD1
CDR3: CASSHAGAGGNTIYF; DNA: TGTGCCAGCAGCCATGCCGGCGCCGGGGGAAACACCATATATTTT; V: TRBV3-1; J: TRBJ1-3; size: NA; D: NA
CDR3: CASSSAMTGPGGYTF; DNA: TGCGCCAGCAGCTCGGCTATGACAGGGCCTGGCGGCTACACCTTC; V: TRBV5-1; J: TRBJ1-2; size: NA; D: TRBD1
CDR3: CASSFQGANAGELFF; DNA: TGCGCCAGCAGCTTCCAGGGGGCGAATGCCGGGGAGCTGTTTTTT; V: TRBV5-1; J: TRBJ2-2; size: NA; D: TRBD1
CDR3: CSARYYRADTQYF; DNA: TGCAGTGCTAGATATTACAGGGCAGATACGCAGTATTTT; V: TRBV20-1; J: TRBJ2-3; size: NA; D: NA
CDR3: CASSTGTSGQETQYF; DNA: TGTGCCAGCAGCACCGGGACTAGCGGGCAAGAGACCCAGTACTTC; V: TRBV5-4; J: TRBJ2-5; size: many; D: TRBD2
CDR3: CASSQAQGGKQYF; DNA: TGTGCCAGCAGCCAAGCACAGGGGGGGAAGCAGTACTTC; V: TRBV3-1; J: TRBJ2-7; size: few; D: NA
CDR3: CSVGTGSAQYF; DNA: TGCAGCGTTGGGACAGGGTCGGCGCAGTATTTT; V: TRBV29-1; J: TRBJ2-3; size: few; D: TRBD1
CDR3: CASSWTSAEETQYF; DNA: TGTGCCAGTAGCTGGACTAGCGCCGAAGAGACCCAGTACTTC; V: TRBV19; J: TRBJ2-5; size: few; D: TRBD2
CDR3: CATSDPYQPQHF; DNA: TGTGCCACCAGTGACCCGTATCAGCCCCAGCATTTT; V: TRBV24-1; J: TRBJ1-5; size: few; D: NA
CDR3: CASRSAGPTDTQYF; DNA: TGTGCCAGCAGATCAGCGGGGCCCACAGATACGCAGTATTTT; V: TRBV5-6; J: TRBJ2-3; size: few; D: TRBD2